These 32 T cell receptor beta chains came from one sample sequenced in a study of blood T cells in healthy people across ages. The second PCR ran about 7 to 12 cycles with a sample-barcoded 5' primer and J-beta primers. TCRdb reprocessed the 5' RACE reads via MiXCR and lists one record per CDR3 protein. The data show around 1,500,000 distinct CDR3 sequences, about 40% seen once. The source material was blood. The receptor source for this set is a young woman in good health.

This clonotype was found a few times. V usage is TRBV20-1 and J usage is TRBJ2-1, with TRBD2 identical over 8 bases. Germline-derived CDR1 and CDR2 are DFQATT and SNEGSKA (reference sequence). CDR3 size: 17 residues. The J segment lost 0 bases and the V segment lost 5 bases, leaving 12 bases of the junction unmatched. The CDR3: CSAGAILAVSSYNEQFF. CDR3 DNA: TGCAGTGCTGGGGCAATACTAGCGGTGAGCTCCTACAATGAGCAGTTCTTC.

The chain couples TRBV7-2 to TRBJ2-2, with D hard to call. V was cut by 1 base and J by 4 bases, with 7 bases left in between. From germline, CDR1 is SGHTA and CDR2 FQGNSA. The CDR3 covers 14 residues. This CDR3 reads CASSLGSSTGELFF. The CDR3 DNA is TGTGCCAGCAGCTTAGGCTCGAGCACCGGGGAGCTGTTTTTT.

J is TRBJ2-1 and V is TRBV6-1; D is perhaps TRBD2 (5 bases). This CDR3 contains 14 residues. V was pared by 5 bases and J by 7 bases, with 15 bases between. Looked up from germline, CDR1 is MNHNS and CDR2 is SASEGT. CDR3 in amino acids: CASSRRTGGNEQFF. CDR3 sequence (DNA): TGTGCCAGCAGTCGTAGGACCGGCGGGAATGAGCAGTTCTTC.

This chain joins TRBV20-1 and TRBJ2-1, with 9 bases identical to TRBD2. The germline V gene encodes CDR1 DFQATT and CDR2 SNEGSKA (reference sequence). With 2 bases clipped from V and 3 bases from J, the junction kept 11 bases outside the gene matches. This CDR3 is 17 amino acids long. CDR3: CSARTSSGRSYYNEQFF. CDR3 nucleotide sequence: TGCAGTGCTAGAACCTCCAGCGGGAGGTCCTACTACAATGAGCAGTTCTTC.

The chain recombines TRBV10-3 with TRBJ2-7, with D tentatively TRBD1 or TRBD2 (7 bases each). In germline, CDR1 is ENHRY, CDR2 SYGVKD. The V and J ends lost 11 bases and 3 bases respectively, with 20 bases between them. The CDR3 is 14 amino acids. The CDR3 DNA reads TGTGCCGCCCGACAGGGCTCTAGCGGCTACGAGCAGTACTTC. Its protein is CAARQGSSGYEQYF.

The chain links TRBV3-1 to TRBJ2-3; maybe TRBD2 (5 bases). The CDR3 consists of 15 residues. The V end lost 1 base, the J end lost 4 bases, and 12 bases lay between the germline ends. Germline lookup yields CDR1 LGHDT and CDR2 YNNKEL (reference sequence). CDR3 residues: CASSQAALRADTQYF. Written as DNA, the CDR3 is TGTGCCAGCAGCCAAGCCGCGTTGAGGGCAGATACGCAGTATTTT.

The CDR3 region is CSVEEAAFF. The DNA for the CDR3 is TGCAGCGTTGAAGAGGCAGCTTTCTTT. The chain couples TRBV29-1 to TRBJ1-1; D uncertain. This CDR3 comprises 9 residues. Germline lookup yields CDR1 SQVTM and CDR2 ANQGSEA. Trimming shortened V by 0 bases and J by 10 bases, and 3 bases separated the two germline ends.

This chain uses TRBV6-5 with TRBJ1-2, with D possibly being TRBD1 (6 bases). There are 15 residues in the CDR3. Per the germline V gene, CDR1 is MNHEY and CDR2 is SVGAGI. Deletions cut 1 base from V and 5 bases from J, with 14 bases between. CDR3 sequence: CASSYLPTGKYGYTF. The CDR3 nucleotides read TGTGCCAGCAGTTACTTACCTACAGGGAAGTATGGCTACACCTTC.

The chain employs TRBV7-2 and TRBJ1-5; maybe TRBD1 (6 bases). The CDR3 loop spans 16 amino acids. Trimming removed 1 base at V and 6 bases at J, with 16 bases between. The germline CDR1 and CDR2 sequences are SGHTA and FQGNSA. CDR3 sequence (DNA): TGTGCCAGCAGCTTAGAGCAGGGAAGGGGGAGTCAGCCCCAGCATTTT. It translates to CASSLEQGRGSQPQHF. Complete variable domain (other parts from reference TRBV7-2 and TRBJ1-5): GAGVSQSPSNKVTEKGKDVELRCDPISGHTALYWYRQSLGQGLEFLIYFQGNSAPDKSGLPSDRFSAERTGGSVSTLTIQRTQQEDSAVYLCASSLEQGRGSQPQHFGDGTRLSIL.

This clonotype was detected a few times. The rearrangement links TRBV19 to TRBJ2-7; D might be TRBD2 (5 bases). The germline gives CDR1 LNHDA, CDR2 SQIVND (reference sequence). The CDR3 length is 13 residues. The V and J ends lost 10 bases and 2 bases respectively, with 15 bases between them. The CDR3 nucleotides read TGTGCCACCCTGGGAGACAAAGCCTACGAGCAGTACTTC. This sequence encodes CATLGDKAYEQYF.

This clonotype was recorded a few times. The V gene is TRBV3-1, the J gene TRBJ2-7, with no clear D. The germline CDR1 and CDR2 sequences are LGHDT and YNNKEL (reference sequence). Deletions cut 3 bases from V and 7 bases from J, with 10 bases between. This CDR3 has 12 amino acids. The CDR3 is CASSQNQREQYF. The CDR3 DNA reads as TGTGCCAGCAGCCAGAATCAGAGGGAGCAGTACTTC.

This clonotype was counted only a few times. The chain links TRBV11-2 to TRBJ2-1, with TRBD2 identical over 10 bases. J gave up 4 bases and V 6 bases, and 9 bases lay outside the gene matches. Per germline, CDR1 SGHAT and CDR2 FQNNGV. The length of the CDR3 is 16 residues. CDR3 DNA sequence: TGTGCCAGCAGGGAACCGGGACTAGCGCCGTACAATGAGCAGTTCTTC. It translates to CASREPGLAPYNEQFF.

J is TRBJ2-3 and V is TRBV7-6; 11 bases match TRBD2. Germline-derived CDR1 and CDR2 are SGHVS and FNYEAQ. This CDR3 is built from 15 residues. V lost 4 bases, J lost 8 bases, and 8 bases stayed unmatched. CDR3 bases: TGTGCCAGCAGCTCAACTAGCGGGAGTACCGGTACGCAGTATTTT. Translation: CASSSTSGSTGTQYF.

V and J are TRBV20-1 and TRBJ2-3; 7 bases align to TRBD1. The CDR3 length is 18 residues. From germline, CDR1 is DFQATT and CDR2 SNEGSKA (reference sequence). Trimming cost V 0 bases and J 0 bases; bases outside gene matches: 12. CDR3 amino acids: CSARDFLGDRASTDTQYF. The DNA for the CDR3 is TGCAGTGCTAGAGATTTCTTGGGGGACAGAGCTAGCACAGATACGCAGTATTTT.

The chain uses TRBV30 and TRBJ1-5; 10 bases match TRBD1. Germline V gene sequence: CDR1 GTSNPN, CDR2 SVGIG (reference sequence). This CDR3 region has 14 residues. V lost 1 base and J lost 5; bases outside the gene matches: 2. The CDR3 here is CAWSGGQGYQPQHF. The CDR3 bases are TGTGCCTGGAGTGGGGGACAGGGGTATCAGCCCCAGCATTTT.

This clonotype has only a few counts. As DNA, the CDR3 is TGTGCCAGCTCACCAGGGGTGGAAGATACGCAGTATTTT. It codes for CASSPGVEDTQYF. The chain links TRBV18 to TRBJ2-3, with D unresolved. Germline V CDR1 and CDR2: KGHSH, LQKENI. The CDR3 covers 13 residues. The V and J ends lost 2 bases and 5 bases respectively, with 8 bases between them.

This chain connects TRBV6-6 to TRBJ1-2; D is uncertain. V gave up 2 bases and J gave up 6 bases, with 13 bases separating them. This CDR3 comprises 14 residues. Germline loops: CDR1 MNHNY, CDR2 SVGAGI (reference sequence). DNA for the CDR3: TGTGCCAGCAGTTACCCGGTCGGAAGCGATGGCTACACCTTC. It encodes CASSYPVGSDGYTF.

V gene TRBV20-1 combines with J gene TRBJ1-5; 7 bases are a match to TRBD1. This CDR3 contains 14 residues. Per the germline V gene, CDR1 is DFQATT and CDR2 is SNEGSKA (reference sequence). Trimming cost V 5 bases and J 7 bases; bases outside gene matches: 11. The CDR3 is CSAEDRVRGQPQHF. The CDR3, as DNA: TGCAGTGCTGAAGACAGGGTGCGAGGGCAGCCCCAGCATTTT.

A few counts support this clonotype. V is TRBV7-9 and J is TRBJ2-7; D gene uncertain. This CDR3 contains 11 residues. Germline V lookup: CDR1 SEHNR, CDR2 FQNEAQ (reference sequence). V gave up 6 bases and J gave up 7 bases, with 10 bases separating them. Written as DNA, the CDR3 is TGTGCCAGCAGTCCCGTAAGGGAGCAGTACTTC. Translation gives CASSPVREQYF.

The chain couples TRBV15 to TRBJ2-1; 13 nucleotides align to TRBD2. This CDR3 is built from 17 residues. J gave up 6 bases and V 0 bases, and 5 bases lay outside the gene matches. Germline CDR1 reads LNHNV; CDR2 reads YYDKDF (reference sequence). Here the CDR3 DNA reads TGTGCCACCAGCAGAGAAGGACTAGCGGGGGCGGTCAATGAGCAGTTCTTC. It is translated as CATSREGLAGAVNEQFF. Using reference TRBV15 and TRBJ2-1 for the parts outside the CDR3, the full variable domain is DAMVIQNPRYQVTQFGKPVTLSCSQTLNHNVMYWYQQKSSQAPKLLFHYYDKDFNNEADTPDNFQSRRPNTSFCFLDIRSPGLGDTAMYLCATSREGLAGAVNEQFFGPGTRLTVL.

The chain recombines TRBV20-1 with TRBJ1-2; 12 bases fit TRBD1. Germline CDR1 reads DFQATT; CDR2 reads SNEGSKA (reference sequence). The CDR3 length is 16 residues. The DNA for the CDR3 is TGCAGCGCAAAAACGGGACAGGGGGCTCGTTGGTATGGCTACACCTTC. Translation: CSAKTGQGARWYGYTF.

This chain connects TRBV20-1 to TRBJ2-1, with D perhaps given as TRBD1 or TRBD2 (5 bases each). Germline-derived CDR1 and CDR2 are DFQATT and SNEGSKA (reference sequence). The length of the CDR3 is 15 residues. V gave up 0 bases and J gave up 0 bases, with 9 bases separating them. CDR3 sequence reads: CSARDIGASYNEQFF. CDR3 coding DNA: TGCAGTGCTAGAGATATCGGGGCCTCCTACAATGAGCAGTTCTTC.

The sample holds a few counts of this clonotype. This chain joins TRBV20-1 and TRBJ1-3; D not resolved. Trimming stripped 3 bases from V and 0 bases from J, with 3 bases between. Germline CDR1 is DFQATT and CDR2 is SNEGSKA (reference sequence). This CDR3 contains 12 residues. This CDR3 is CSASGSGNTIYF. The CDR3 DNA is TGCAGTGCTAGTGGCTCTGGAAACACCATATATTTT.

This chain's CDR3 is CSARLGTWRYEQYF. DNA of the CDR3: TGCAGTGCCAGACTGGGGACTTGGCGCTACGAGCAGTACTTC. V and J are TRBV20-1 and TRBJ2-7, with D perhaps matching TRBD2 (6 bases). CDR3 length equals 14 residues. CDR1 is DFQATT and CDR2 is SNEGSKA in the germline V gene (reference sequence). The V end was cut by 6 bases, the J end by 3 bases, with 18 bases between.

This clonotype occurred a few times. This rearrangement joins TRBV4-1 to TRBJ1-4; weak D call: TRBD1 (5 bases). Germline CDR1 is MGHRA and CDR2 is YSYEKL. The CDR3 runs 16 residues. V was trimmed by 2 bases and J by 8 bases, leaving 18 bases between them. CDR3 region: CASSQPPQGLWEKLFF. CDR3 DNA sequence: TGCGCCAGCAGCCAACCGCCTCAGGGATTATGGGAAAAACTGTTTTTT.

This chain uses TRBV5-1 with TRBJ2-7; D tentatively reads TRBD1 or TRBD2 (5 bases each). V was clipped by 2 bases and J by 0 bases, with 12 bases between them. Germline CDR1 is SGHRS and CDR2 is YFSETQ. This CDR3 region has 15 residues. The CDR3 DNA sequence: TGCGCCAGCAGCTTACCGGGACGGCCCTCCTACGAGCAGTACTTC. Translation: CASSLPGRPSYEQYF.

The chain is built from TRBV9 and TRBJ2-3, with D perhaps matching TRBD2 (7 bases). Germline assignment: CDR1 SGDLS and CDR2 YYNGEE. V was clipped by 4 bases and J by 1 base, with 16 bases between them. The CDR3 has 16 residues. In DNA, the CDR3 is TGTGCCAGCAGCTTAACCGGGGGGCCCTGCACAGATACGCAGTATTTT. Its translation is CASSLTGGPCTDTQYF.

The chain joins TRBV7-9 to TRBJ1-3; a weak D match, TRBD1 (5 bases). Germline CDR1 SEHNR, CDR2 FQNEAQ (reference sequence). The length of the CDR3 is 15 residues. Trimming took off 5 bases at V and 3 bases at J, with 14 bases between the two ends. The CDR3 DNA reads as TGTGCCAGCAGCACAACAGGCCCCGGTGGAAACACCATATATTTT. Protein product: CASSTTGPGGNTIYF.

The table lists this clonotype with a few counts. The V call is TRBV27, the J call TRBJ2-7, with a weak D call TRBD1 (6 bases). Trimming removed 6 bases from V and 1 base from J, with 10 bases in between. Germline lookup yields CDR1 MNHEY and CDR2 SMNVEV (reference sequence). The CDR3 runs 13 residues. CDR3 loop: CASRAGQSYEQYF. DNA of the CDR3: TGTGCCAGCAGGGCTGGACAGTCCTACGAGCAGTACTTC.

CDR3 loop: CASSSLRQGETNEKLFF. DNA for the CDR3: TGCGCCAGCAGCTCCTTACGACAGGGGGAAACTAATGAAAAACTGTTTTTT. The V call is TRBV5-1, the J call TRBJ1-4; 9 bases line up with TRBD1. The ends lost 3 bases at V and 1 base at J; junction bases unmatched: 7. This CDR3 contains 17 residues. The germline V gene encodes CDR1 SGHRS and CDR2 YFSETQ.

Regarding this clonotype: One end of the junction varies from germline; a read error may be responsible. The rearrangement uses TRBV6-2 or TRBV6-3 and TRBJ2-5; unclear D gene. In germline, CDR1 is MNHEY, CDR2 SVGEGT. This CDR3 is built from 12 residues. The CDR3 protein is CAGSYSKETQYF. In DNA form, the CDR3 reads TGTGCCGGCAGTTACTCGAAAGAGACCCAGTACTTC.

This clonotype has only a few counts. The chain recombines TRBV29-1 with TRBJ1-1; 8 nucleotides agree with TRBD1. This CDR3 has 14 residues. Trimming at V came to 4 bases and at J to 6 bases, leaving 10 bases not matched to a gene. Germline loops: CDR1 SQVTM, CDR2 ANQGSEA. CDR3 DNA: TGCAGCGTTGGACGGGACAGGCTGTGGCCTGAAGCTTTCTTT. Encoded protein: CSVGRDRLWPEAFF.